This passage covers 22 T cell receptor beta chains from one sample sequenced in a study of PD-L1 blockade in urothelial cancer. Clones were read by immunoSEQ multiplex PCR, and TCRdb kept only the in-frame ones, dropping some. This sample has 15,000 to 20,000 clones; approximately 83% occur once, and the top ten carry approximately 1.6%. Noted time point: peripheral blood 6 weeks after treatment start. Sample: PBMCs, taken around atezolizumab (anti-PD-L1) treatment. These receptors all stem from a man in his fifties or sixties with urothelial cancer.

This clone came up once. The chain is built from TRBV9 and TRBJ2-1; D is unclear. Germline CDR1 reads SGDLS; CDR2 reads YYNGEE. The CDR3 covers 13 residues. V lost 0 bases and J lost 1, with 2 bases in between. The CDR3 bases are TGTGCCAGCAGCGTAGCGTCCTACAATGAGCAGTTCTTC. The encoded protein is CASSVASYNEQFF.

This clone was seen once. CDR3 nucleotide sequence: TGCGCCAGCAGCATCACAGGGCTTACCTATGGCTACACCTTC. This encodes CASSITGLTYGYTF. The V and J genes are TRBV5-1 and TRBJ1-2; weak D call: TRBD1 (6 bases). V lost 4 bases and J lost 4, with 14 bases in between. The CDR3 contains 14 residues. Per germline, CDR1 SGHRS and CDR2 YFSETQ.

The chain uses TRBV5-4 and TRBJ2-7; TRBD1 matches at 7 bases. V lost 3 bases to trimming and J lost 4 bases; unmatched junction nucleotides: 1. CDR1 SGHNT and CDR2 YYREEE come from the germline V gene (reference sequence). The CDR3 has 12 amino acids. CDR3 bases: TGTGCCAGCAGCTGGGACAGTTACGAGCAGTACTTC. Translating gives CASSWDSYEQYF. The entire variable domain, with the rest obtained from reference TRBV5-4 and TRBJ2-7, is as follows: ETGVTQSPTHLIKTRGQQVTLRCSSQSGHNTVSWYQQALGQGPQFIFQYYREEENGRGNFPPRFSGLQFPNYSSELNVNALELDDSALYLCASSWDSYEQYFGPGTRLTVT.

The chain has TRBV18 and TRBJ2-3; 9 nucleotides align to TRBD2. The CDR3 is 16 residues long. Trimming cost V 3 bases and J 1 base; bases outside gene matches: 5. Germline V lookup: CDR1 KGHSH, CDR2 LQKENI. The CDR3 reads CASSPYSSGGTDTQYF. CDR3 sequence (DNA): TGTGCCAGCTCACCTTACTCTAGCGGGGGCACAGATACGCAGTATTTT.

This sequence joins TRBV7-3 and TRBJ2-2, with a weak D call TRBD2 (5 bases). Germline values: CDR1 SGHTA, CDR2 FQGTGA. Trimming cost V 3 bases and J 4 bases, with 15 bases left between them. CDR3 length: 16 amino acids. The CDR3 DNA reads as TGTGCCAGCAGCTTTCAAGCGGCCGCGGGCACCGGGGAGCTGTTTTTT. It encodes CASSFQAAAGTGELFF.

Here the CDR3 reads CASSLYRRSGLAGGRTSSYNEQFF. CDR3 DNA: TGTGCCAGCAGTTTATATCGCAGATCGGGACTAGCGGGAGGAAGGACCAGCTCCTACAATGAGCAGTTCTTC. The rearrangement joins TRBV27 to TRBJ2-1; 15 bases agree with TRBD2. The germline gives CDR1 MNHEY, CDR2 SMNVEV (reference sequence). The CDR3 contains 24 residues. V shed 1 base, J shed 0 bases, and the junction held 19 bases outside the gene matches.

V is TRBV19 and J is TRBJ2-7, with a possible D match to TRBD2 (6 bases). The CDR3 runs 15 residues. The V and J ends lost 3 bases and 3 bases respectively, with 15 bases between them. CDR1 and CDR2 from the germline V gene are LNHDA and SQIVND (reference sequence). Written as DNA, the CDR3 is TGTGCCAGTAGTATTAGGTCGGGACTGAACTACGAGCAGTACTTC. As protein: CASSIRSGLNYEQYF.

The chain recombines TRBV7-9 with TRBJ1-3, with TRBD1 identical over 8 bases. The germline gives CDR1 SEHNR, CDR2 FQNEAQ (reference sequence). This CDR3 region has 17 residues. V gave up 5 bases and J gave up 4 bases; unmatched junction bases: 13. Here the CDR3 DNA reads TGTGCCAGCAGCCTCCTCCAGGGGGCTCTTTCGGGAAACACCATATATTTT. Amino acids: CASSLLQGALSGNTIYF.

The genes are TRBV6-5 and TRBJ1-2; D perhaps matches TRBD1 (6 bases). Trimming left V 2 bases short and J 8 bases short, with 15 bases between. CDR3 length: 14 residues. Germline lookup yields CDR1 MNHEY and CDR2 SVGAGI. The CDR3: CASSYGRTGTGYTF. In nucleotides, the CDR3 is TGTGCCAGCAGTTACGGGCGTACAGGGACCGGCTACACCTTC.

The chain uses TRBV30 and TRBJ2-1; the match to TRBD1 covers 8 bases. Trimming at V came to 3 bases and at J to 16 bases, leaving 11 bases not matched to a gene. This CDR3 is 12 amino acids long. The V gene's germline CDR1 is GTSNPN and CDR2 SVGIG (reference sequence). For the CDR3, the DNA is TGTGCCTGGAGACCTACAAGGACAGGGTCCTTCTTC. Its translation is CAWRPTRTGSFF.

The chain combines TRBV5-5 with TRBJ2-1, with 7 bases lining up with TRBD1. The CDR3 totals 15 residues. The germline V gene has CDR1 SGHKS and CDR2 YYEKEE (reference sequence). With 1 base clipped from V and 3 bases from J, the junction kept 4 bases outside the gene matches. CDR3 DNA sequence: TGTGCCAGCAGCTTGCGGGGACAGAGCTACAATGAGCAGTTCTTC. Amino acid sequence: CASSLRGQSYNEQFF.

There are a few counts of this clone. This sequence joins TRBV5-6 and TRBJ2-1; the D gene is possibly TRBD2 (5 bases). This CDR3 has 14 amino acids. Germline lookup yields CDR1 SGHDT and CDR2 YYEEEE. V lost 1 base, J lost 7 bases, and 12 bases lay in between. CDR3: CASSLLGAGNEQFF. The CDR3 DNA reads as TGTGCCAGCAGCTTGTTAGGCGCGGGTAATGAGCAGTTCTTC.

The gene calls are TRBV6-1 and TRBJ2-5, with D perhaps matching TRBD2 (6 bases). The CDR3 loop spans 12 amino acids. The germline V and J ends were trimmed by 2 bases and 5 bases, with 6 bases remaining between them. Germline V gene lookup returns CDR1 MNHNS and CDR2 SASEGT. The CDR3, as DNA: TGTGCCAGCAGTGAAAGCGGGGAGACCCAGTACTTC. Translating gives CASSESGETQYF.

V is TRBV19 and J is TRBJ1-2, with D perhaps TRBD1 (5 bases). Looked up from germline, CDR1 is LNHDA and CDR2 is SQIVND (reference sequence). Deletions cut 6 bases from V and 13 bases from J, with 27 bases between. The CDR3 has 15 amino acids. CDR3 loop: CASSLQSGGGRVITF. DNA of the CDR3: TGTGCCAGTAGCCTCCAGTCGGGCGGGGGACGAGTCATCACCTTC.

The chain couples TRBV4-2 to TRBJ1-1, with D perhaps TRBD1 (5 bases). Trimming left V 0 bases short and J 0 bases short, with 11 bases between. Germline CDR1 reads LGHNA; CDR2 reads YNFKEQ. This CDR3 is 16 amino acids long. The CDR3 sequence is CASSQDDQGMNTEAFF. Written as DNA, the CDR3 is TGTGCCAGCAGCCAAGACGATCAGGGCATGAACACTGAAGCTTTCTTT.

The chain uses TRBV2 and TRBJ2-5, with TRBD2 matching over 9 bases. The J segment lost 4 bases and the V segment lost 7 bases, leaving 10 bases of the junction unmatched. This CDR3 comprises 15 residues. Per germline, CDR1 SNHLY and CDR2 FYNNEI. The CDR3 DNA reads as TGTGCCAGCATACCCGGGGGAGCGGGAGGAGAGACCCAGTACTTC. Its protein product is CASIPGGAGGETQYF.

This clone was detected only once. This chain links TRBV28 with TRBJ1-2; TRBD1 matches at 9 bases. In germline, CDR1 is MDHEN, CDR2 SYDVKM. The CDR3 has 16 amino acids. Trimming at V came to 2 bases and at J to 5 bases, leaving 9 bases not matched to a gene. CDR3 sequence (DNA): TGTGCCAGCAGTTTACCCGGGACAGGGAAAATATATGGCTACACCTTC. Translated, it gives CASSLPGTGKIYGYTF.

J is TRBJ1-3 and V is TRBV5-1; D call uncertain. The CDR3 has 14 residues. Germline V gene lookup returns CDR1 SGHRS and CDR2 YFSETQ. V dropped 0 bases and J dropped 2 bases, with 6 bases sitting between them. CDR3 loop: CASSLAQTGNTIYF. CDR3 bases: TGCGCCAGCAGCTTGGCCCAAACTGGAAACACCATATATTTT.

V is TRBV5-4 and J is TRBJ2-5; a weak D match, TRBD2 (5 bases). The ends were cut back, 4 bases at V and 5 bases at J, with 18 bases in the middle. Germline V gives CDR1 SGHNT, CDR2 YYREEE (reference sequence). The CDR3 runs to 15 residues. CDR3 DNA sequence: TGTGCCAGCAGCCCGTCCGGGGTAGTCAGGGAGACCCAGTACTTC. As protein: CASSPSGVVRETQYF.

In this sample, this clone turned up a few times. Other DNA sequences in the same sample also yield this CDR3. The CDR3 loop is CASSLLPGNTGELFF. CDR3 nucleotide sequence: TGTGCCAGCAGCTTGTTGCCGGGGAACACCGGGGAGCTGTTTTTT. The chain couples TRBV11-2 to TRBJ2-2; D gene ambiguous. Germline CDR1 and CDR2: SGHAT and FQNNGV. CDR3 size: 15 residues. Trimming cost V 3 bases and J 1 base, with 9 bases left between them.

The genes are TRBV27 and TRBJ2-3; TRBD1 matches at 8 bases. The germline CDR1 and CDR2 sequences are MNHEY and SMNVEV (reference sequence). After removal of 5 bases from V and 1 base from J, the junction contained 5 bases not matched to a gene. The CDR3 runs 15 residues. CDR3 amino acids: CASSRTGIGTDTQYF. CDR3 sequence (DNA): TGTGCCAGCAGTCGGACAGGGATAGGCACAGATACGCAGTATTTT.

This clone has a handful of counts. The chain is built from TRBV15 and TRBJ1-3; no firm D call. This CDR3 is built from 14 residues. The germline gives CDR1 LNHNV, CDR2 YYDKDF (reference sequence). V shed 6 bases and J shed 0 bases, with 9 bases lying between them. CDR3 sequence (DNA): TGTGCCACCAGATCTCCGAGCTCTGGAAACACCATATATTTT. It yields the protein CATRSPSSGNTIYF.